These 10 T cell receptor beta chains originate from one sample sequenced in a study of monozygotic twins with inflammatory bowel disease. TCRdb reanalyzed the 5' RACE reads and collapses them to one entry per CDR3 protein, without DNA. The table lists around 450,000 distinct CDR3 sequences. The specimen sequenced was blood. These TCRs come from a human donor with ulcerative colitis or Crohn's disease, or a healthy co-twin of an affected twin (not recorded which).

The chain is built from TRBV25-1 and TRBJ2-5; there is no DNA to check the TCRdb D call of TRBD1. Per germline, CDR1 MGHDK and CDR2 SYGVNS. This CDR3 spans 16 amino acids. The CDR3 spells CASSGGTGALGETQYF. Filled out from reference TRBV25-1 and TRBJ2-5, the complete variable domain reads EADIYQTPRYLVIGTGKKITLECSQTMGHDKMYWYQQDPGMELHLIHYSYGVNSTEKGDLSSESTVSRIRTEHFPLTLESARPSHTSQYLCASSGGTGALGETQYFGPGTRLLVL.

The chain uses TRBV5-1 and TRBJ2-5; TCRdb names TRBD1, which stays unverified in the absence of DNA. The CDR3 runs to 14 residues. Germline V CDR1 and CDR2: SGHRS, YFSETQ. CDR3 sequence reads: CASSSGTGFETQYF.

This CDR3 reads CASSLAWGTEQYF. The rearrangement joins TRBV5-1 to TRBJ2-7; TCRdb reports TRBD1, a call that lacks DNA to check it against. The length of the CDR3 is 13 residues. CDR1 and CDR2 from the germline V gene are SGHRS and YFSETQ.

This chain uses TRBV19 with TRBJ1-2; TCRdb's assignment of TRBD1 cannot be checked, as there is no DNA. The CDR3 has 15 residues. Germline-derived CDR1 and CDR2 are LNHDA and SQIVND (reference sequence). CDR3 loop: CASSTKGQWSYGYTF.

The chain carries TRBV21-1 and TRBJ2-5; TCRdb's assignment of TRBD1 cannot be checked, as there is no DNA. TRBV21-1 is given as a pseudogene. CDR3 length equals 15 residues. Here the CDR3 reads CASSKGRQEKETQYF.

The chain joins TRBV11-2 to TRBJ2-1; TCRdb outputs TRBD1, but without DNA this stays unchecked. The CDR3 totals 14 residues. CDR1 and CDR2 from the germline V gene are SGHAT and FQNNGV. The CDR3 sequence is CASSPTTGPEGQFF. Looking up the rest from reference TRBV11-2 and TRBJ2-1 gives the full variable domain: EAGVAQSPRYKIIEKRQSVAFWCNPISGHATLYWYQQILGQGPKLLIQFQNNGVVDDSQLPKDRFSAERLKGVDSTLKIQPAKLEDSAVYLCASSPTTGPEGQFFGPGTRLTVL.

CDR3 residues: CASSLLSAAFF. This rearrangement joins TRBV7-2 to TRBJ1-1. Germline-derived CDR1 and CDR2 are SGHTA and FQGNSA. The CDR3 is made up of 11 amino acids.

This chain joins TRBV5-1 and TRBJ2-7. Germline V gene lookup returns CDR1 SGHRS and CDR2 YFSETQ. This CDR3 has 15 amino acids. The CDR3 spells CASSPDSRPTYEQYF.

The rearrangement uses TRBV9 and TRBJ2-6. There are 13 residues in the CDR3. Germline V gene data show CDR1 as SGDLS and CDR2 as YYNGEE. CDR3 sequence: CASGRSGANVLTF.

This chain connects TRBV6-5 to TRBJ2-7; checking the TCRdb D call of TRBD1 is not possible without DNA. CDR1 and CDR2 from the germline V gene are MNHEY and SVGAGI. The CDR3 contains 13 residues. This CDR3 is CASTRGGIYEQYF.